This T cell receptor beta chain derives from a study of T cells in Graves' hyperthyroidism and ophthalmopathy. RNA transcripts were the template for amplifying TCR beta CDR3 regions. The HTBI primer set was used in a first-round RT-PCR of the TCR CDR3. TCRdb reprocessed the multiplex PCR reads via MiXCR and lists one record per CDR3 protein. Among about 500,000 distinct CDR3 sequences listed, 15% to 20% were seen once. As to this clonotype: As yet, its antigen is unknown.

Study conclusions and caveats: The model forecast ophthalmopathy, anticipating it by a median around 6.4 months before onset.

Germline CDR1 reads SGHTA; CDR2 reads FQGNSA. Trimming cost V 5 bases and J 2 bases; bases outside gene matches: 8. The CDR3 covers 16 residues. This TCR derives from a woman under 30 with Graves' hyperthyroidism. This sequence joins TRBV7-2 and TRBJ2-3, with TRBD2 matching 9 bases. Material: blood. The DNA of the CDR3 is TGTGCCAGCAGCCATTCGGCGGGGGGGAACACAGATACGCAGTATTTT. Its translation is CASSHSAGGNTDTQYF.